The sequence of this T cell receptor (beta chain) was determined in a study of vaccination and CD4 T cells after COVID-19. Germline-derived CDR1 and CDR2 are LNHNV and YYDKDF (reference sequence). With V trimmed by 3 bases and J by 1 base, 5 bases remained unmatched. This CDR3 contains 15 residues. Treatment denoted: roughly 11-day PBMC culture with coronavirus spike peptide pools or control peptides (ViraFEST assay). The Oncomine TCR Beta short-read assay was what sequenced the DNA obtained from cultured CD4+ T cells. A single record per CDR3 protein comes from TCRdb applying MiXCR to the PCR reads. The repertoire consists of fewer than 6,500 distinct CDR3 sequences, with roughly 52% occurring once and the leading ten covering 22%. Concerning this clonotype itself: What it binds is unknown.

Sample: CD4+ T cells from blood, cultured in vitro. V gene TRBV15 combines with J gene TRBJ2-7; TRBD2 agrees at 8 bases. This receptor was taken from a human donor who had recovered from COVID-19. The CDR3 is CATSRGTGGSYEQYF. In nucleotides, the CDR3 is TGTGCCACCAGCAGGGGGACGGGGGGGTCCTACGAGCAGTACTTC.